Here is one T cell receptor (beta chain) with its context. Sequencing used immunoSEQ multiplex PCR; TCRdb keeps in-frame clones, though not all of them. This table holds millions of clones, 93% found once. The data were obtained in a study of shared clonotypes between healthy human individuals. CDR3 size: 14 residues. The germline CDR1 and CDR2 sequences are SGHNT and YYREEE (reference sequence). V lost 0 bases to trimming and J lost 2 bases, with 7 bases between them. The chain links TRBV5-4 to TRBJ2-3, with D uncertain. Sequenced input: naive CD4+ T cells from PBMCs. Documented subset: CD45RA+ positively selected. This TCR was sampled from a man aged 18 to 29 in good health. Some clones in this sample may be carry-over from other donors' samples. The CDR3 is CASSLAKATDTQYF. Written as DNA, the CDR3 is TGTGCCAGCAGCTTGGCCAAGGCCACAGATACGCAGTATTTT.